The clone carrying this T cell receptor (beta chain) was counted many times. Four PCR rounds used nested alpha and beta constant region primers plus the SP2 primer. Using its own MiXCR run on the UMI-ligation and nested PCR reads, TCRdb lists one record per CDR3 protein. The sample yields about 14,000 distinct CDR3 sequences, less than 5.5% seen once. The data belong to a study of naive and memory T cell subsets. As for treatment: skin biopsy from PPD injection site in Mantoux-positive individual. An oligonucleotide containing a UMI was ligated to the 3' end of TCR cDNA. J lost 6 bases, V lost 3 bases, and 13 bases had no gene match. The CDR3 is 17 amino acids.

This sequence joins TRBV12-3 or TRBV12-4 and TRBJ1-3; TRBD1 matches at 8 bases. This clonotype was obtained from an adult in good health. The sample here was skin, taken from a tuberculin skin test site. The CDR3 loop is CASSFKELGQGANTIYF. As DNA, the CDR3 is TGTGCCAGCAGTTTTAAGGAACTCGGACAGGGAGCAAACACCATATATTTT.